The 20 T cell receptor beta chains given below trace back to one sample, sequenced in a study of T cells after posttransplantation cyclophosphamide. Using immunoSEQ multiplex PCR, the repertoire was profiled, and TCRdb retains in-frame clones only, with some absent. Among tens of thousands of clones listed, 95% to 99% were seen once. The naive gate required viable CD3+CD4+ or CD3+CD8+ cells with CCR7+CD45RA+CD45RO-CD95-CD27+CD28+ phenotype. Material: naive CD4+ T cells sorted from PBMCs. The receptors derive from a man aged 35 to 55 in good health, CMV-negative, and a related stem cell transplant donor.

The chain uses TRBV7-9 and TRBJ1-1, with no clear D. With 1 base removed from V and 2 bases from J, the gap between germline ends came to 11 bases. Germline V gene sequence: CDR1 SEHNR, CDR2 FQNEAQ (reference sequence). This CDR3 is built from 15 residues. Here the CDR3 reads CASSLERAANTEAFF. Written as DNA, the CDR3 is TGTGCCAGCAGCTTAGAGAGGGCAGCCAACACTGAAGCTTTCTTT.

The chain links TRBV6-5 to TRBJ2-2; 11 bases map to TRBD2. The trim removed 6 bases at V and 5 bases at J, leaving 2 bases unmatched. CDR3 size: 14 residues. Germline lookup yields CDR1 MNHEY and CDR2 SVGAGI. CDR3 sequence reads: CASRGLAETGELFF. In nucleotides, the CDR3 is TGTGCCAGCAGGGGACTAGCGGAGACCGGGGAGCTGTTTTTT.

In this sample, this clone turned up once. The genes are TRBV29-1 and TRBJ2-3; 8 bases are a match to TRBD1. J gave up 2 bases and V 6 bases, and 7 bases lay outside the gene matches. The CDR3 spans 14 residues. Germline V gene data show CDR1 as SQVTM and CDR2 as ANQGSEA. CDR3 amino acids: CSVDLGQVTDTQYF. The CDR3 DNA reads TGCAGCGTGGACCTGGGACAGGTCACAGATACGCAGTATTTT.

The CDR3 bases are TGTGCCAGCAGCCAAGTTCGTGGGGGGTACAATGAGCAGTTCTTC. This encodes CASSQVRGGYNEQFF. The chain joins TRBV4-2 to TRBJ2-1, with D tentatively TRBD2 (6 bases). V lost 1 base to trimming and J lost 4 bases, with 11 bases between them. Germline lookup yields CDR1 LGHNA and CDR2 YNFKEQ. The CDR3 loop spans 15 amino acids.

This clone was found a few times. The chain joins TRBV5-4 to TRBJ2-1, with D possibly TRBD1 on 6 matching bases. The CDR3 covers 17 residues. V lost 4 bases and J lost 2, with 19 bases in between. Germline CDR1 is SGHNT and CDR2 is YYREEE (reference sequence). CDR3 region: CASSLLTGLNTYNEQFF. The CDR3 DNA reads TGTGCCAGCAGCCTTTTAACAGGGCTAAATACCTACAATGAGCAGTTCTTC. Looking up the rest from reference TRBV5-4 and TRBJ2-1 gives the full variable domain: ETGVTQSPTHLIKTRGQQVTLRCSSQSGHNTVSWYQQALGQGPQFIFQYYREEENGRGNFPPRFSGLQFPNYSSELNVNALELDDSALYLCASSLLTGLNTYNEQFFGPGTRLTVL.

V is TRBV6-5 and J is TRBJ2-7, with 7 bases lining up with TRBD1. The CDR3 loop spans 15 amino acids. V lost 6 bases, J lost 5 bases, and 13 bases stayed unmatched. Germline V gene lookup returns CDR1 MNHEY and CDR2 SVGAGI. In DNA, the CDR3 is TGTGCCAGCAGCACCCCCAGCAGGGGGTTCAACGAGCAGTACTTC. This codes for CASSTPSRGFNEQYF.

This clone was picked up one time. The chain recombines TRBV7-2 with TRBJ1-2; D gene uncertain. Germline V gene lookup returns CDR1 SGHTA and CDR2 FQGNSA. With 5 bases removed from V and 5 bases from J, the gap between germline ends came to 18 bases. The CDR3 covers 15 residues. CDR3 region: CASSITGVKGYGYTF. The CDR3 DNA reads TGTGCCAGCAGCATCACCGGGGTGAAGGGATATGGCTACACCTTC.

The CDR3, as DNA: TGCGCCACCGCACAGGGCTTCCAAGAGACCCAGTACTTC. This translates into CATAQGFQETQYF. This sequence joins TRBV10-2 and TRBJ2-5, with D perhaps matching TRBD1 (6 bases). Germline loops: CDR1 WSHSY, CDR2 SAAADI. V lost 10 bases, J lost 1 base, and 13 bases lay in between. The CDR3 is made up of 13 amino acids.

The CDR3 here is CASQPGRYQETQYF. The CDR3 DNA is TGTGCCAGCCAGCCGGGTCGCTACCAAGAGACCCAGTACTTC. The rearrangement links TRBV7-2 to TRBJ2-5; D is unresolved. CDR1 SGHTA and CDR2 FQGNSA come from the germline V gene. This CDR3 has 14 amino acids. Trimming removed 8 bases at V and 0 bases at J, with 13 bases between.

The V and J genes are TRBV10-3 and TRBJ2-1, with D perhaps matching TRBD2 (6 bases). Germline values: CDR1 ENHRY, CDR2 SYGVKD. Trimming pared 10 bases from V and 4 bases from J, leaving 8 bases between. There are 11 residues in the CDR3. The CDR3 DNA follows: TGTGCCACGCGGGGATACAATGAGCAGTTCTTC. Protein: CATRGYNEQFF.

This chain connects TRBV10-3 to TRBJ1-2; 8 nucleotides line up with TRBD1. The CDR3 contains 13 residues. Per the germline V gene, CDR1 is ENHRY and CDR2 is SYGVKD. Trimming removed 3 bases from V and 10 bases from J; junction bases left unmatched: 7. CDR3 sequence reads: CAISEVGQGDYTF. CDR3 bases: TGTGCCATCAGTGAAGTAGGACAGGGAGACTACACCTTC.

This rearrangement joins TRBV18 to TRBJ1-1; 10 nucleotides match TRBD1. The V segment lost 6 bases and the J segment 5 bases; nucleotides outside the gene matches: 9. Germline lookup yields CDR1 KGHSH and CDR2 LQKENI. CDR3 length: 15 amino acids. The CDR3 region has the DNA TGTGCCAGCTCCCCCGGCCGGGGACAGGGGACTGAAGCTTTCTTT. It yields the protein CASSPGRGQGTEAFF.

This clone was counted once. The V call is TRBV30, the J call TRBJ2-7, with D possibly matching TRBD1 (6 bases). Germline lookup yields CDR1 GTSNPN and CDR2 SVGIG (reference sequence). V was trimmed by 5 bases and J by 4 bases, leaving 12 bases between them. The CDR3 covers 12 residues. The DNA for the CDR3 is TGTGCCTGGTCACGGGACACGTACGAGCAGTACTTC. This translates into CAWSRDTYEQYF. The variable domain in full, with the rest retrieved from reference TRBV30 and TRBJ2-7, is SQTIHQWPATLVQPVGSPLSLECTVEGTSNPNLYWYRQAAGRGLQLLFYSVGIGQISSEVPQNLSASRPQDRQFILSSKKLLLSDSGFYLCAWSRDTYEQYFGPGTRLTVT.

The chain combines TRBV6-5 with TRBJ1-2; 9 bases are shared with TRBD1. V was pared by 5 bases and J by 3 bases, with 7 bases of the junction left unmatched. The CDR3 covers 15 residues. The germline V gene has CDR1 MNHEY and CDR2 SVGAGI. The DNA of the CDR3 is TGTGCCAGCAGTCTCTACAGGGGGCGGTACTATGGCTACACCTTC. Protein product: CASSLYRGRYYGYTF.

A single count supports this clone. This rearrangement joins TRBV7-2 to TRBJ2-5; 11 bases fit TRBD1. TRBJ2-7 explains the end of the DNA better; the J call may be wrong. In germline, CDR1 is SGHTA, CDR2 FQGNSA. The CDR3 sequence is 18 residues long. CDR3 bases: TGTGCCAGCACCCAAAAGGGTTCCGGGACAGGGGGCTCCTACGAGCAGTACTTC. This translates into CASTQKGSGTGGSYEQYF.

V and J are TRBV2 and TRBJ2-7; TRBD2 agrees at 10 bases. Losses at the gene ends were 2 bases for V and 3 bases for J; bases not matched to a gene: 4. The CDR3 length is 15 residues. The germline CDR1 and CDR2 sequences are SNHLY and FYNNEI. The CDR3 bases are TGTGCCAGCAGTGAAATTGCTAGCGGGAGCTACGAGCAGTACTTC. Protein product: CASSEIASGSYEQYF.

The chain couples TRBV5-1 to TRBJ2-7; 12 bases line up with TRBD2. This CDR3 has 14 amino acids. The germline V gene has CDR1 SGHRS and CDR2 YFSETQ. V lost 4 bases to trimming and J lost 7 bases; unmatched junction nucleotides: 6. The CDR3 is CASSASGRAREQYF. Written as DNA, the CDR3 is TGCGCCAGCAGCGCTAGCGGGAGGGCACGGGAGCAGTACTTC.

The V call is TRBV5-1, the J call TRBJ2-1; D uncertain. Per the germline V gene, CDR1 is SGHRS and CDR2 is YFSETQ. CDR3 length: 14 residues. V lost 0 bases and J 10 bases, leaving 14 bases between the germline ends. Written as DNA, the CDR3 is TGCGCCAGCAGCTTGGCCCTGTCAGGCGACGAGCAGTTCTTC. Translating it yields CASSLALSGDEQFF.

The CDR3 sequence: CASSRLAGLRETQYF. CDR3 nucleotides: TGTGCCAGCAGCCGACTAGCGGGATTGAGGGAGACCCAGTACTTC. This chain uses TRBV5-6 with TRBJ2-5; 11 bases align to TRBD2. Unmatched junction bases numbered 7, after V lost 4 bases and J lost 5 bases. This CDR3 has 15 amino acids. The germline V gene has CDR1 SGHDT and CDR2 YYEEEE.

This rearrangement joins TRBV19 to TRBJ2-1, with 9 bases aligning to TRBD2. Germline lookup yields CDR1 LNHDA and CDR2 SQIVND (reference sequence). The CDR3 spans 16 residues. Trimming took 2 bases from V and 3 from J; bases not matched to a gene: 5. CDR3 DNA sequence: TGTGCCAGTAGTATATTAGCGGGAGATGGCTACAATGAGCAGTTCTTC. Its protein is CASSILAGDGYNEQFF.